These 26 T cell receptor beta chains were sequenced from one sample in a study of CD8 T cells in ankylosing spondylitis. Each CDR3 protein is one row after TCRdb ran MiXCR on the 5' RACE reads. The sample shows 180,000 or so distinct CDR3 sequences, around a tenth of them seen only once. Sequenced: blood, either unsorted or a sorted T cell fraction (not recorded which). These receptors were collected from a male donor with ankylosing spondylitis or in good health (not recorded which).

The chain is built from TRBV25-1 and TRBJ2-3, with TRBD1 as a possible D gene (5 bases). The CDR3 runs 13 residues. Trimming cost V 8 bases and J 6 bases, with 15 bases left between them. CDR1 MGHDK and CDR2 SYGVNS come from the germline V gene. The CDR3 loop reads CASEGVDGDTQYF. The CDR3 DNA reads as TGTGCCAGCGAAGGGGTGGACGGGGATACGCAGTATTTT.

This clonotype was seen ten or more times. The J gene is TRBJ1-1, the V gene TRBV12-3 or TRBV12-4, with 10 bases fitting TRBD1. The ends lost 1 base at V and 11 bases at J; junction bases unmatched: 4. The CDR3 contains 13 residues. CDR3 protein: CASSLGQGAWAFF. The CDR3 nucleotides are TGTGCCAGCAGTTTAGGACAGGGGGCATGGGCTTTCTTT.

This clonotype was seen more than once but under ten times. This chain uses TRBV20-1 with TRBJ1-1; tentative D call: TRBD1 (5 bases). The CDR3 sequence is 15 residues long. CDR1 is DFQATT, CDR2 SNEGSKA, per germline (reference sequence). V was pared by 6 bases and J by 2 bases, with 19 bases between. The CDR3 loop is CSALGGAAANTEAFF. The CDR3 DNA follows: TGCAGTGCCCTCGGAGGGGCCGCGGCTAACACTGAAGCTTTCTTT.

This chain joins TRBV5-1 and TRBJ1-4, with D unresolved. Germline CDR1 is SGHRS and CDR2 is YFSETQ. The ends were cut back, 3 bases at V and 0 bases at J, with 12 bases in the middle. The CDR3 loop spans 16 amino acids. Here the CDR3 DNA reads TGCGCCAGCAGCTCCGCCCCGGGCGCAACTAATGAAAAACTGTTTTTT. It yields the protein CASSSAPGATNEKLFF. Full variable domain (missing parts from reference TRBV5-1 and TRBJ1-4): KAGVTQTPRYLIKTRGQQVTLSCSPISGHRSVSWYQQTPGQGLQFLFEYFSETQRNKGNFPGRFSGRQFSNSRSEMNVSTLELGDSALYLCASSSAPGATNEKLFFGSGTQLSVL.

This clonotype was seen repeatedly, ten times or more. The chain couples TRBV6-1 to TRBJ1-2; no firm D call. The CDR3 is 15 residues long. The V end was cut by 6 bases, the J end by 0 bases, with 14 bases between. The germline gives CDR1 MNHNS, CDR2 SASEGT. CDR3 nucleotides: TGTGCCAGCAGCTTGGACCCCTACCCTAACTATGGCTACACCTTC. Encoded protein: CASSLDPYPNYGYTF.

The rearrangement joins TRBV7-2 to TRBJ2-7; 7 bases match TRBD1. The germline gives CDR1 SGHTA, CDR2 FQGNSA. The CDR3 runs to 17 residues. V was clipped by 3 bases and J by 0 bases; unmatched bases: 11. The CDR3 DNA sequence: TGTGCCAGCAGCTTCCTTCCCGGCAGGGGGAACTCCTACGAGCAGTACTTC. Translation: CASSFLPGRGNSYEQYF.

This clonotype has ten or more counts. The chain joins TRBV6-5 to TRBJ2-3, with D tentatively TRBD1 or TRBD2 (7 bases each). Trimming removed 0 bases at V and 3 bases at J, with 19 bases between. Germline loops: CDR1 MNHEY, CDR2 SVGAGI. The CDR3 is 18 residues long. CDR3 bases: TGTGCCAGCAGTTACTCAAACAGGGGAGGGGGCAAAACAGATACGCAGTATTTT. Its protein product is CASSYSNRGGGKTDTQYF.

The CDR3 DNA is TGTGCCAGCAGTTTAGCGCTAAGAGGGTTAAGACTAGCTGAGCGCAAGTTATCGGCAGATACGCAGTATTTT. This sequence encodes CASSLALRGLRLAERKLSADTQYF. The chain has TRBV12-3 or TRBV12-4 and TRBJ2-3; TRBD2 agrees at 7 bases. The J segment lost 4 bases and the V segment lost 0 bases, leaving 31 bases of the junction unmatched. The CDR3 length is 24 residues.

This clonotype was seen many times. The V gene is TRBV18, the J gene TRBJ2-3, with TRBD1 matching 11 bases. The CDR3 is 14 residues long. Germline-derived CDR1 and CDR2 are KGHSH and LQKENI. V lost 8 bases to trimming and J lost 7 bases; unmatched junction nucleotides: 8. The CDR3 protein is CASRPGQGENTQYF. The CDR3 nucleotides read TGTGCCAGCCGACCGGGACAGGGGGAAAATACGCAGTATTTT.

This clonotype was observed a handful of times. The chain has TRBV21-1 and TRBJ2-5; TRBD2 reflects the table's D call only, with no check against the DNA. TRBV21-1 is a documented pseudogene. CDR3 length: 16 amino acids. The CDR3 DNA is TGTGCCAGCGGCCCTGGGACTAGCGTTGGGATGGAGACCCAGTACTTC. Amino acid sequence: CASGPGTSVGMETQYF.

This clonotype was recorded many times. The chain combines TRBV5-1 with TRBJ1-1; perhaps TRBD1 as D (6 bases). The CDR3 runs 15 residues. CDR1 is SGHRS, CDR2 YFSETQ, per germline. The germline V and J ends were trimmed by 4 bases and 1 base, with 14 bases remaining between them. DNA of the CDR3: TGCGCCAGCAGCCCGGACAGCTTTCGGAACACTGAAGCTTTCTTT. Protein product: CASSPDSFRNTEAFF.

This clonotype was recorded many times. The chain combines TRBV12-3 or TRBV12-4 with TRBJ1-3; D is uncertain. The CDR3 runs to 14 residues. The V end was cut by 5 bases, the J end by 4 bases, with 12 bases between. The DNA for the CDR3 is TGTGCCAGCAGTCCTCGACAATCAGGAAACACCATATATTTT. It specifies CASSPRQSGNTIYF.

In its sample, this clonotype was seen many times. Written as DNA, the CDR3 is TGTGCCAGCAGCGTACACAGGGAAACCTACGAGCAGTACTTC. Translation: CASSVHRETYEQYF. The chain links TRBV5-5 to TRBJ2-7, with D possibly TRBD1 on 6 matching bases. CDR3 length: 14 residues. Looked up from germline, CDR1 is SGHKS and CDR2 is YYEKEE (reference sequence). Trimming removed 4 bases at V and 2 bases at J, with 13 bases between. Drawing the rest from reference TRBV5-5 and TRBJ2-7, the complete variable domain is DAGVTQSPTHLIKTRGQQVTLRCSPISGHKSVSWYQQVLGQGPQFIFQYYEKEERGRGNFPDRFSARQFPNYSSELNVNALLLGDSALYLCASSVHRETYEQYFGPGTRLTVT.

This clonotype has ten or more counts. The V call is TRBV6-6, the J call TRBJ2-7; D is perhaps TRBD2 (6 bases). Germline assignment: CDR1 MNHNY and CDR2 SVGAGI (reference sequence). Trimming took off 8 bases at V and 3 bases at J, with 11 bases between the two ends. This CDR3 region has 12 residues. The CDR3: CASGLADYEQYF. CDR3 in DNA: TGTGCCAGCGGTTTAGCGGACTACGAGCAGTACTTC.

This clonotype occurred many times. The chain employs TRBV28 and TRBJ1-5; maybe TRBD1 (5 bases). This CDR3 spans 16 amino acids. Per germline, CDR1 MDHEN and CDR2 SYDVKM. V lost 6 bases and J 2 bases, leaving 17 bases between the germline ends. CDR3 nucleotide sequence: TGTGCCAGCAGCTCAGGTGCGAGAGGGGGCAATCAGCCCCAGCATTTT. This encodes CASSSGARGGNQPQHF.

This clonotype was recorded a few times. The gene calls are TRBV18 and TRBJ2-2; D is undetermined. V was cut by 6 bases and J by 3 bases, with 17 bases left in between. The CDR3 is 16 residues long. Germline V gene sequence: CDR1 KGHSH, CDR2 LQKENI. The DNA for the CDR3 is TGTGCCAGCTCGAGTTCCCTCCGGGTGGACACCGGGGAGCTGTTTTTT. Translated: CASSSSLRVDTGELFF.

This clonotype was counted many times. The J gene is TRBJ2-2, the V gene TRBV5-1; TRBD1 or TRBD2 may be the D gene (6 bases each). This CDR3 is built from 17 residues. Trimming shortened V by 4 bases and J by 4 bases, and 20 bases separated the two germline ends. CDR1 SGHRS and CDR2 YFSETQ come from the germline V gene. The CDR3 nucleotides read TGCGCCAGCAGCCCCGATAAGGGGGGCGCGTCCACCGGGGAGCTGTTTTTT. It codes for CASSPDKGGASTGELFF. Filled out from reference TRBV5-1 and TRBJ2-2, the complete variable domain reads KAGVTQTPRYLIKTRGQQVTLSCSPISGHRSVSWYQQTPGQGLQFLFEYFSETQRNKGNFPGRFSGRQFSNSRSEMNVSTLELGDSALYLCASSPDKGGASTGELFFGEGSRLTVL.

The chain combines TRBV6-1 with TRBJ2-7; the match to TRBD1 covers 9 bases. The CDR3 has 14 residues. Germline values: CDR1 MNHNS, CDR2 SASEGT. After removal of 6 bases from V and 3 bases from J, the junction contained 6 bases not matched to a gene. This CDR3 is CASRRDRAVYEQYF. The CDR3 DNA follows: TGTGCCAGCAGGAGGGACAGGGCGGTCTACGAGCAGTACTTC.

The V gene is TRBV20-1, the J gene TRBJ2-1; D is possibly TRBD1 (6 bases). The CDR3 length is 13 residues. Germline V gives CDR1 DFQATT, CDR2 SNEGSKA (reference sequence). Between the trimmed V and J ends, which lost 6 bases and 4 bases, there was a span of 13 bases. For the CDR3, the DNA is TGCAGTGCCCGCCGGGACACTTACAATGAGCAGTTCTTC. This translates into CSARRDTYNEQFF.

There are many counts of this clonotype. The chain uses TRBV12-3 or TRBV12-4 and TRBJ2-1, with D possibly TRBD1 on 6 matching bases. Trimming removed 8 bases at V and 8 bases at J, with 13 bases between. The CDR3 has 12 amino acids. CDR3 sequence reads: CASSKRQDEQFF. As DNA, the CDR3 is TGTGCCAGCTCAAAGCGACAGGATGAGCAGTTCTTC.

This clonotype was seen many times. This chain's CDR3 is CASSTGQAVSYEQYF. As DNA, the CDR3 is TGCGCCAGCAGCACGGGACAGGCGGTTTCCTACGAGCAGTACTTC. The J gene is TRBJ2-7, the V gene TRBV5-1; 8 bases are a match to TRBD1. Germline loops: CDR1 SGHRS, CDR2 YFSETQ. CDR3 length: 15 residues. Germline trimming cut 4 bases from V and 1 base from J; bases unmatched to any gene: 7.

Only a few counts were recorded for this clonotype. V usage is TRBV9 and J usage is TRBJ2-5, with a weak D call TRBD2 (6 bases). The V end lost 0 bases, the J end lost 5 bases, and 11 bases lay between the germline ends. The germline CDR1 and CDR2 sequences are SGDLS and YYNGEE. The CDR3 extends over 14 amino acids. CDR3 nucleotide sequence: TGTGCCAGCAGCGTAGCGGAGGGGCTGGAGACCCAGTACTTC. Its protein product is CASSVAEGLETQYF.

This clonotype was observed at least ten times. The chain combines TRBV5-6 with TRBJ1-2, with D perhaps TRBD1 (5 bases). Trimming took off 0 bases at V and 8 bases at J, with 11 bases between the two ends. Germline CDR1 is SGHDT and CDR2 is YYEEEE. The length of the CDR3 is 13 residues. The CDR3 sequence is CASSLGGVNGYTF. For the CDR3, the DNA is TGTGCCAGCAGCTTGGGAGGGGTAAACGGCTACACCTTC.

This clonotype was counted at least ten times. The gene calls are TRBV5-1 and TRBJ2-3; 8 bases align to TRBD1. The ends lost 1 base at V and 5 bases at J; junction bases unmatched: 6. Germline V gives CDR1 SGHRS, CDR2 YFSETQ. The CDR3 spans 15 residues. CDR3 protein: CASSLWSGGLDTQYF. CDR3 DNA sequence: TGCGCCAGCAGCTTGTGGTCAGGGGGCTTAGATACGCAGTATTTT.

The chain combines TRBV7-2 with TRBJ2-7, with D perhaps matching TRBD1 (6 bases). CDR3 size: 13 residues. Per germline, CDR1 SGHTA and CDR2 FQGNSA. The V end lost 3 bases, the J end lost 5 bases, and 11 bases lay between the germline ends. CDR3 residues: CASSFLQGDEQYF. CDR3 DNA: TGTGCCAGCAGCTTCTTACAGGGAGACGAGCAGTACTTC.

This clonotype was picked up many times. One end of the junction does not line up with germline, which may come from a read error. V usage is TRBV5-1 and J usage is TRBJ1-5, with D perhaps TRBD1 (5 bases). The CDR3 has 13 amino acids. CDR1 is SGHRS, CDR2 YFSETQ, per germline. The CDR3 bases are TGCGCCAGCAGCTTCGACAGCAGTCAGCCCCAGCATTTT. As protein: CASSFDSSQPQHF. The whole variable domain, filled in from reference TRBV5-1 and TRBJ1-5, reads KAGVTQTPRYLIKTRGQQVTLSCSPISGHRSVSWYQQTPGQGLQFLFEYFSETQRNKGNFPGRFSGRQFSNSRSEMNVSTLELGDSALYLCASSFDSSQPQHFGDGTRLSIL.